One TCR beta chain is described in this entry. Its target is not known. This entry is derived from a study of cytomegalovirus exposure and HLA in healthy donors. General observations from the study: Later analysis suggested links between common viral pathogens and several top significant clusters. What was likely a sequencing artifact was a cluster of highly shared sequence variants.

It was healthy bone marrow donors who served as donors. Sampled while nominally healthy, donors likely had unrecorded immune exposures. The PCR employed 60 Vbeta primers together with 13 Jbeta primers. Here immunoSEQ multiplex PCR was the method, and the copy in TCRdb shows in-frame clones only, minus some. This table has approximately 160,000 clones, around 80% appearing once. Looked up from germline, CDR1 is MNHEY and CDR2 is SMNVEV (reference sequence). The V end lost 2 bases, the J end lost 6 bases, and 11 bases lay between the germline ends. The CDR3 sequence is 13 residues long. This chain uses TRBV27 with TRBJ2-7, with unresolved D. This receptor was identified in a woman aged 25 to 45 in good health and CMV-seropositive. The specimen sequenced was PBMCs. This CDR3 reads CASSLGFQVEQYF. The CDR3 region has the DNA TGTGCCAGCAGTTTAGGTTTCCAGGTCGAGCAGTACTTC.